A single sample gave rise to the 17 T cell receptor beta chains below, sequenced in a study of blood T cell repertoires in COVID-19. Clones were read by immunoSEQ multiplex PCR, and TCRdb kept only the in-frame ones, dropping some. The top ten hold 1.5% to 2% of the sample, which has about 250,000 clones, 86% seen once. The sample consisted of peripheral blood. The origin of the receptors is a woman aged 55-69 years who had recovered from COVID-19.

DNA for the CDR3: TGTGCCAGCAGCGTAGACCTAAACTATGGCTACACCTTC. Translated: CASSVDLNYGYTF. This rearrangement joins TRBV9 to TRBJ1-2; no firm D call. In germline, CDR1 is SGDLS, CDR2 YYNGEE. Trimming cost V 0 bases and J 2 bases, with 5 bases left between them. The CDR3 has 13 residues.

This rearrangement joins TRBV29-1 to TRBJ2-7, with D possibly TRBD2 on 6 matching bases. Trimming pared 7 bases from V and 2 bases from J, leaving 15 bases between. This CDR3 has 13 amino acids. CDR1 is SQVTM and CDR2 is ANQGSEA in the germline V gene. The chain's CDR3 is CSATGDGAYEQYF. The CDR3 region has the DNA TGCAGCGCCACGGGGGACGGGGCCTACGAGCAGTACTTC.

V is TRBV9 and J is TRBJ1-1; 9 nucleotides agree with TRBD1. The CDR3 runs to 14 residues. The V gene's germline CDR1 is SGDLS and CDR2 YYNGEE. The trim removed 5 bases at V and 1 base at J, leaving 3 bases unmatched. CDR3 sequence reads: CASSRGQGNTEAFF. As DNA, the CDR3 is TGTGCCAGCAGTCGGGGACAGGGGAACACTGAAGCTTTCTTT.

The genes are TRBV3-1 (or the pseudogene TRBV3-2) and TRBJ1-6, with TRBD1 matching over 9 bases. Trimming removed 4 bases from V and 9 bases from J; junction bases left unmatched: 7. The CDR3 spans 15 residues. Germline V gene lookup returns CDR1 LGHDT and CDR2 YNNKEL (reference sequence). CDR3 coding DNA: TGTGCCAGCAGCCCAAACCGGGACAGGGTTTCACCCCTCCACTTT. Encoded protein: CASSPNRDRVSPLHF.

The genes are TRBV5-1 and TRBJ2-7; 7 nucleotides line up with TRBD2. Germline V gives CDR1 SGHRS, CDR2 YFSETQ. The CDR3 runs to 15 residues. The trim removed 4 bases at V and 1 base at J, leaving 8 bases unmatched. The CDR3 DNA follows: TGCGCCAGCAGCCCGGGAGGACTAGTATCCTACGAGCAGTACTTC. Its protein is CASSPGGLVSYEQYF.

The gene calls are TRBV6-4 and TRBJ2-5; a possible D gene is TRBD1 (6 bases). CDR3 length equals 13 residues. V lost 6 bases and J lost 2, with 10 bases in between. The germline V gene has CDR1 MRHNA and CDR2 SNTAGT. This CDR3 reads CASSRQVQETQYF. CDR3 coding DNA: TGTGCCAGCAGCCGACAGGTACAAGAGACCCAGTACTTC.

V and J are TRBV5-4 and TRBJ1-2, with 9 nucleotides matching TRBD1. The V segment lost 4 bases and the J segment 8 bases; nucleotides outside the gene matches: 12. The CDR3 has 15 residues. Germline V gene sequence: CDR1 SGHNT, CDR2 YYREEE (reference sequence). Written as DNA, the CDR3 is TGTGCCAGCAGCCCTGATGTACGGGACAGGGTCGGCTACACCTTC. Translation: CASSPDVRDRVGYTF.

The genes are TRBV11-2 and TRBJ1-4; D call uncertain. The V gene lost 0 bases and the J gene lost 10 bases, with 12 bases spanning the gap. The CDR3 covers 14 residues. Germline CDR1 and CDR2: SGHAT and FQNNGV. The CDR3 sequence: CASSLDLQSGKLFF. The DNA for the CDR3 is TGTGCCAGCAGCTTAGATCTCCAGTCAGGAAAACTGTTTTTT.

The chain combines TRBV10-3 with TRBJ1-1; TRBD1 matches 7 bases. The V gene's germline CDR1 is ENHRY and CDR2 SYGVKD. The CDR3 is made up of 15 amino acids. J was trimmed by 3 bases and V by 10 bases; bases with no gene match: 14. The CDR3 DNA follows: TGTGCCACCCGGGACAGAGACAAGGGAGACACTGAAGCTTTCTTT. This translates into CATRDRDKGDTEAFF.

This rearrangement joins TRBV7-3 to TRBJ2-2, with D possibly being TRBD1 (6 bases). Trimming pared 5 bases from V and 4 bases from J, leaving 14 bases between. The length of the CDR3 is 15 residues. Germline-derived CDR1 and CDR2 are SGHTA and FQGTGA. CDR3: CASSQETGITGELFF. CDR3 in DNA: TGTGCCAGCAGCCAAGAGACAGGAATCACCGGGGAGCTGTTTTTT.

The genes are TRBV6-5 and TRBJ2-2; the D is unclear. Germline V gene data show CDR1 as MNHEY and CDR2 as SVGAGI. Between the trimmed V and J ends, which lost 7 bases and 2 bases, there was a span of 5 bases. The CDR3 runs to 12 residues. The CDR3 protein is CASNSNTGELFF. The DNA for the CDR3 is TGTGCCAGCAATTCAAACACCGGGGAGCTGTTTTTT.

The chain has TRBV6-2 or TRBV6-3 and TRBJ2-3; 12 bases are a match to TRBD2. Germline CDR1 reads MNHEY; CDR2 reads SVGEGT. The CDR3 is made up of 15 amino acids. The V gene end was trimmed by 5 bases and the J gene end by 6 bases; junction bases not matched to a gene: 6. CDR3 in amino acids: CASSRLAGGADTQYF. The CDR3 region has the DNA TGTGCCAGCAGTCGGCTAGCGGGGGGGGCGGATACGCAGTATTTT.

The rearrangement uses TRBV10-3 and TRBJ1-1, with 7 bases lining up with TRBD1. Trimming cost V 0 bases and J 7 bases; bases outside gene matches: 5. The CDR3 spans 14 residues. Germline CDR1 and CDR2: ENHRY and SYGVKD. DNA of the CDR3: TGTGCCATCAGTGAGTCAGGGGGCGGGAATGAAGCTTTCTTT. Its protein product is CAISESGGGNEAFF.

The chain joins TRBV7-2 to TRBJ1-5, with TRBD1 identical over 7 bases. J was trimmed by 1 base and V by 5 bases; bases with no gene match: 8. Germline-derived CDR1 and CDR2 are SGHTA and FQGNSA. The CDR3 has 16 amino acids. CDR3 DNA: TGTGCCAGCAGCCCCCAGGGGGGTTTAAGCAATCAGCCCCAGCATTTT. Translating gives CASSPQGGLSNQPQHF.

V usage is TRBV7-2 and J usage is TRBJ2-5, with 10 nucleotides matching TRBD1. The V segment lost 5 bases and the J segment 9 bases; nucleotides outside the gene matches: 6. The CDR3 covers 13 residues. The germline gives CDR1 SGHTA, CDR2 FQGNSA. The CDR3 DNA sequence: TGTGCCAGCAGCGACAGGGGGCTCCCCCCCCAGTACTTC. Its translation: CASSDRGLPPQYF.

The chain couples TRBV5-4 to TRBJ1-2; 9 nucleotides line up with TRBD1. J was trimmed by 3 bases and V by 3 bases; bases with no gene match: 0. CDR3 size: 13 residues. CDR1 and CDR2 from the germline V gene are SGHNT and YYREEE (reference sequence). The CDR3 coding sequence is TGTGCCAGCAGCTGGGACAGGGACTATGGCTACACCTTC. It codes for CASSWDRDYGYTF.

The rearrangement joins TRBV28 to TRBJ2-5; possibly TRBD1 for D (5 bases). CDR3 length: 13 amino acids. The V gene's germline CDR1 is MDHEN and CDR2 SYDVKM. The germline V and J ends were trimmed by 3 bases and 7 bases, with 12 bases remaining between them. The CDR3 DNA sequence: TGTGCCAGCAGTTTGTCAGGGCCCGGGACCCAGTACTTC. It yields the protein CASSLSGPGTQYF.